One sample yielded the 5 T cell receptor beta chains listed below, sequenced in a study of blood T cell repertoires in COVID-19. The protocol was immunoSEQ multiplex PCR, while the TCRdb copy is restricted to in-frame clones and leaves out a portion. The sample lists just over 350,000 clones; 75% to 90% were seen once. Sequenced: peripheral blood. The source of these receptors is a woman between 55 and 75 years old with COVID-19, enrolled during active disease.

This sequence joins TRBV18 and TRBJ2-1, with 8 bases matching TRBD1. CDR1 is KGHSH and CDR2 is LQKENI in the germline V gene. This CDR3 is 12 amino acids long. With 8 bases clipped from V and 8 bases from J, the junction kept 5 bases outside the gene matches. The chain's CDR3 is CASRTGSYEQFF. CDR3 in DNA: TGTGCCAGCCGGACAGGGTCATATGAGCAGTTCTTC.

The V call is TRBV6-5, the J call TRBJ1-2, with D perhaps TRBD1 (5 bases). The germline V gene has CDR1 MNHEY and CDR2 SVGAGI. Deletions cut 6 bases from V and 4 bases from J, with 12 bases between. The CDR3 has 13 residues. The CDR3 protein is CASSNRPPYGYTF. Written as DNA, the CDR3 is TGTGCCAGCAGCAACAGGCCGCCCTATGGCTACACCTTC.

V usage is TRBV5-4 and J usage is TRBJ2-3; 7 bases fit TRBD1. Losses at the gene ends were 0 bases for V and 10 bases for J; bases not matched to a gene: 11. Germline V lookup: CDR1 SGHNT, CDR2 YYREEE (reference sequence). The CDR3 consists of 15 residues. The CDR3 loop reads CASSLGGQHQSAQYF. CDR3 nucleotides: TGTGCCAGCAGCTTGGGGGGACAGCACCAGTCTGCGCAGTATTTT.

The chain carries TRBV6-5 and TRBJ2-5, with TRBD1 identical over 10 bases. The CDR3 length is 13 residues. Trimming at V came to 6 bases and at J to 9 bases, leaving 7 bases not matched to a gene. Germline V gene lookup returns CDR1 MNHEY and CDR2 SVGAGI. CDR3 sequence: CASRADRGRAQYF. The CDR3 DNA is TGTGCCAGCAGGGCGGACAGGGGGAGAGCCCAGTACTTC.

This clone has just one count. The chain links TRBV9 to TRBJ1-3; D not certain. V was cut by 4 bases and J by 0 bases, with 14 bases left in between. CDR3 length equals 16 residues. Germline CDR1 SGDLS, CDR2 YYNGEE. CDR3 coding DNA: TGTGCCAGCAGCCGATTTACCGGGGTCTCTGGAAACACCATATATTTT. Amino acids: CASSRFTGVSGNTIYF.